These T cell receptor beta chains were read from a single sample in a study of blood T cell repertoires in COVID-19. Clones were read by immunoSEQ multiplex PCR, and TCRdb kept only the in-frame ones, dropping some. The table includes 100,000 to 150,000 clones, more than 75% detected once. Sequencing used peripheral blood. The receptors stem from a human donor in a cohort sampled during active COVID-19. Both conserved end residues are part of each CDR3.

V	J	CDR3
TRBV4-1	TRBJ1-1	CASSPHLQGMWAEAFF
TRBV6-6	TRBJ2-7	CASTRYPGGLDYEQYF
TRBV6-1	TRBJ1-3	CASSARQGRAGNTIYF
TRBV6-4	TRBJ2-1	CASKALHRGSYNEQFF
TRBV2	TRBJ1-2	CASTGQGEGYTF
TRBV4-3	TRBJ2-1	CASSQIAGGGGVGEQFF
TRBV7-2	TRBJ1-4	CASSSASDRINEKLFF
TRBV11-2	TRBJ2-2	CASSWGLAGGRRTGELFF
TRBV6-6	TRBJ2-5	CASRISGTGRETQYF
TRBV7-2	TRBJ2-7	CASSSTGTGYEQYF
TRBV27	TRBJ2-7	CASSRDRRSYEQYF
TRBV4-1	TRBJ1-2	CASSQPGMYGYTF
TRBV2	TRBJ2-1	CASSDFGTDNEVWKFF
TRBV28	TRBJ1-6	CASSLRQGLNSPLHF
TRBV4-1	TRBJ2-7	CASSRGTGEHYEQYF
TRBV10-2	TRBJ2-7	CASSESGQGYEQYF
TRBV30	TRBJ2-1	CAWSLPAVYNEQFF
TRBV4-3	TRBJ2-7	CASSQDRANSYEQYF
TRBV5-6	TRBJ2-7	CASTLLAAYEQYF
TRBV19	TRBJ2-7	CASSPSVQGFSYEQYF
TRBV5-8	TRBJ1-5	CATKLSRVLYSNQPQHF
TRBV20-1	TRBJ1-1	CSASANRDSTPEAFF
TRBV5-4	TRBJ1-6	CASSLGGNSPLHF
TRBV19	TRBJ1-2	CASSPGGIDGYTF
TRBV27	TRBJ2-7	CASSTLQGPYEQYF
TRBV2	TRBJ2-7	CASSGDRSYEQYF
TRBV6-1	TRBJ2-1	CASSETGVVGTGGNEQFF
TRBV19	TRBJ2-7	CASRGLADSYEQYF
TRBV11-2	TRBJ1-3	CASRPLRSSGNTIYF
TRBV5-6	TRBJ2-5	CASSLFSLETQYF
TRBV27	TRBJ2-7	CASSFGGQAYEQYF
TRBV2	TRBJ2-1	CASSESGYNEQFF
TRBV18	TRBJ2-4	CASSPETNQDIQYF
TRBV7-9	TRBJ2-1	CASSLVGDRANNEQFF
TRBV30	TRBJ2-1	CAWRIAGGPYNEQFF
TRBV7-2	TRBJ1-3	CASTAVRGSGNTIYF
TRBV4-1	TRBJ1-5	CASSQAGTGYSNQPQHF
TRBV18	TRBJ2-5	CASSATSGWTETQYF
TRBV5-8	TRBJ2-7	CASSYQYSSGVSYEQYF
TRBV14	TRBJ1-1	CASSQVMSFRGRTEAFF
TRBV24-1	TRBJ2-1	CATSDSVDKQFF
TRBV28	TRBJ2-1	CASNLEGLGTSHEQFF
TRBV4-3	TRBJ2-6	CASSLGLSGANVLTF
TRBV29-1	TRBJ1-2	CSVSGWGVNYGYTF
TRBV5-1	TRBJ2-3	CASRPQAGTDTQYF
TRBV28	TRBJ2-7	CASSFAVPVKQYF
TRBV6-4	TRBJ2-1	CASSVRGTGTRGNNEQFF
TRBV6-2/TRBV6-3	TRBJ2-7	CASSHSYEQYF
TRBV24-1	TRBJ2-1	CATSANSSNEQFF